Given below is one T cell receptor beta chain in context. Its specific antigen is unknown. Base qualities are not at hand, and no much larger clone is one base apart. The sample belongs to a study of T-cell reconstitution after alpha-beta-depleted transplantation in children (dated by TCRdb to 2015 to 2016). Background for the entire study: The study quantitatively tracked T-cell immune reconstitution after TCRalphabeta/CD19-depleted allogeneic hematopoietic cell transplantation in children using TCR repertoire profiling.

CDR1 and CDR2 are read off the germline V gene as SGHDT and YYEEEE. Cut back by 4 bases and 1 base, the V and J ends lie 14 bases apart. Counted from cysteine to phenylalanine, this CDR3 has 15 amino acids. Left in the record is the CDR3 DNA by itself, 45 bases read in frame from the first base. Overall study results and their limits: About two months after transplant, the apparently early recovery of alphabetaT-cell counts reportedly depended on just several hundred clones that had expanded rapidly and came from non-depleted graft cells. The frequencies of hyperexpanded clones fell over the following months, and after one year, T-cell counts and TCRbeta diversity were mostly attributed to newly produced T cells. In some patients, high TCRbeta diversity at day 60 was attributed to recipient T cells and intrathymic progenitors that had survived conditioning.

The receptor library was made with PCR. The listed sequencing device is Illumina HiSeq 2500. Molecular barcoding was employed in the preparation of TCR libraries, with unique molecular identifiers being used to normalize TCRbeta repertoire quantification. Starting from the raw public reads, TCRdb applied fastp trimming at Q25, assembled clones with MiXCR and retained in-frame beta chains. Rows are unified per CDR3 protein, each entry keeping the most common DNA and genes. In this sample the table shows 350,000 to 500,000 distinct CDR3 sequences, 43% of which occur a single time. The ten largest clones represent 25% to 30% of the sample. The intended sense of this specimen's treatment or condition label: allogeneic hematopoietic cell transplantation with graft depleted of TCRalphabeta T cells and CD19 B cells. The transplant recipients were children given TCRalphabeta/CD19-depleted allogeneic hematopoietic cell grafts.

The clonotype originates from a girl aged 2-10 years with aplastic anemia, due to receive a stem cell transplant. The sequence joins TRBV5-6 to TRBJ1-1; the D gene assignment is ambiguous. Specimen: PBMCs, collected before TCRalphabeta/CD19-depleted stem cell transplant. CDR3 loop: CASSRRQATNTEAFF. The DNA is TGTGCCAGCAGCCGACGACAAGCCACGAACACTGAAGCTTTCTTT.